The source of this TCR beta chain is a study of STAT3 mutations in large granular lymphocyte leukemia. Study information: Over half of T-LGLL patients had one or more immunosuppressive regimens.

Concerning this clone: No antigen is known for it.

Average productive template count per sample was around 43,000. The assay was immunoSEQ multiplex PCR, and TCRdb's table has in-frame clones only and misses some. The sample consists of tens of thousands of clones, about three quarters of them appearing once. Study findings and constraints: After therapy, about 30% of the 18 patients switched clonotypes, all new clones STAT3 wild type. Every T-LGLL patient had at least one immunodominant TCRbeta clonotype.

The CDR3 is 12 amino acids. V shed 5 bases and J shed 4 bases, with 5 bases lying between them. CDR1 and CDR2 (germline): SGHNT, YENEEA. The chain combines TRBV11-3 with TRBJ2-2; D ambiguous. The TCR originated in a human donor with T large granular lymphocyte leukemia. Some clones in this sample may be carry-over from other donors' samples. Material for sequencing was PBMCs. CDR3 DNA sequence: TGTGCCAGCAGCACCTTCACCGGGGAGCTGTTTTTT. It encodes CASSTFTGELFF.